This T cell receptor beta chain was captured in a study of blood T cell repertoires in COVID-19. In the study overall: T cells, B-cell-depleted T cells, or PBMCs supplied cDNA or gDNA.

Authors' analysis steps: Amplification of reference gene primers provided the estimated nucleated cell counts. TCRdb's table, derived via immunoSEQ multiplex PCR, lists solely in-frame clones and lacks some. V, J and clone size were drawn from that table, and D and trimming were deduced from the DNA. The repertoire holds over 85,000 clones, around 87% seen once, with about 5% in the top ten. Sequencing was done on a sample of peripheral blood. The clonotype was recovered from a woman older than 75 with acute or convalescent COVID-19.

Here the CDR3 DNA reads TGTGCCAGCAGCCAGCAGGGGAATGGGGCTTTCTTT. It codes for CASSQQGNGAFF. The V call is TRBV14, the J call TRBJ1-1, with D possibly being TRBD1 (6 bases). CDR1 and CDR2 (germline): SGHDN, FVKESK. The germline V and J ends were trimmed by 3 bases and 11 bases, with 13 bases remaining between them. This CDR3 has 12 amino acids.